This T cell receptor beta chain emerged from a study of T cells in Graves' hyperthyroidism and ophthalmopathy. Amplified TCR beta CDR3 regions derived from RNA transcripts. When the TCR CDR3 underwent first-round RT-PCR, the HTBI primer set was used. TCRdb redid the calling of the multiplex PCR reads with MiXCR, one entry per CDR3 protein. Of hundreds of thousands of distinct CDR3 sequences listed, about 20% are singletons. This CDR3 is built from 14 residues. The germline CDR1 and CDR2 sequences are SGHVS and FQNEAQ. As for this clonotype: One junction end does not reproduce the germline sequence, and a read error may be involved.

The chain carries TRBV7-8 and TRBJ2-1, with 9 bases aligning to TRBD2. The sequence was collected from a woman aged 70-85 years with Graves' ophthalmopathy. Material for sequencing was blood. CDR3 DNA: TGTGCCAGCAGCTTTAGCGGGAGTAGGAATGAGCAGCTCTTC. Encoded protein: CASSFSGSRNEQLF.